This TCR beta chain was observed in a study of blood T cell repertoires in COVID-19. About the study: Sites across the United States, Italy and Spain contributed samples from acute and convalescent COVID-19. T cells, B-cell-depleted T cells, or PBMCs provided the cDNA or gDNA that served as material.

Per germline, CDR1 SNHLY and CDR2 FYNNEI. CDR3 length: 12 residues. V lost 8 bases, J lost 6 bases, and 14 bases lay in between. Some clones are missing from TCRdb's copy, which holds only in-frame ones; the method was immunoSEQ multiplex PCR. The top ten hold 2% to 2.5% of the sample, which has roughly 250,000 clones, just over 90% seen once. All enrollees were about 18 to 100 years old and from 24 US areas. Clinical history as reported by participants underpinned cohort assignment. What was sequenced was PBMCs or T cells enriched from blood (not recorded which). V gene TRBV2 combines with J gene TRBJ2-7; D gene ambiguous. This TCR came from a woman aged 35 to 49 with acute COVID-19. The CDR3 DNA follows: TGTGCCAGCCAGAGGTTGACGGGCGAGCAGTACTTC. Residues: CASQRLTGEQYF. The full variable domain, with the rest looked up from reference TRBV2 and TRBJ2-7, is EPEVTQTPSHQVTQMGQEVILRCVPISNHLYFYWYRQILGQKVEFLVSFYNNEISEKSEIFDDQFSVERPDGSNFTLKIRSTKLEDSAMYFCASQRLTGEQYFGPGTRLTVT.